This TCR beta chain was observed in a study of Ad26.COV2.S vaccination and SARS-CoV-2 variants. Study at large: A COV1001 Ad26.COV2.S trial-arm participant provided the sample.

The repertoire was sequenced with immunoSEQ multiplex PCR; TCRdb's copy has only in-frame clones and lacks some. The sample yields roughly 400,000 clones, over 75% seen once. Noted treatment: about 20 received Ad26.COV2.S at low or high dose, single or two shots; several received placebo; per-sample allocation not given. Specimens were obtained on day 63 following the first vaccine or placebo injection. The V and J ends lost 0 bases and 5 bases, in that order; junction bases with no gene match: 15. Germline loops: CDR1 SGHRS, CDR2 YFSETQ. CDR3 length equals 20 residues. The receptor comes from a person aged 18-60 years who received the Ad26.COV2.S COVID-19 vaccine or a placebo. The source material was peripheral blood, sampled in a trial of Ad26.COV2.S vaccine versus placebo. The rearrangement uses TRBV5-1 and TRBJ2-3; 13 nucleotides agree with TRBD2. CDR3: CASSLDGQGGLAGVRDTQYF. The CDR3 nucleotides read TGCGCCAGCAGCTTGGATGGACAGGGAGGACTAGCGGGAGTTCGAGATACGCAGTATTTT.